The 24 T cell receptor beta chains presented below share a single source sample, sequenced in a study of OX40 agonist ivuxolimab in advanced cancers. Generated by immunoSEQ multiplex PCR, the TCRdb table keeps only in-frame clones and is missing some. This sample has under 55,000 clones, with roughly 84% found just once. Sequencing used CD4+ or CD8+ T cells sorted from blood, obtained in a trial of the OX40 agonist ivuxolimab. The source is an adult with an advanced solid tumor such as melanoma, head and neck, liver or kidney cancer.

The genes are TRBV9 and TRBJ1-2, with D unclear. CDR3 length: 12 residues. Trimming pared 0 bases from V and 9 bases from J, leaving 9 bases between. Germline V gives CDR1 SGDLS, CDR2 YYNGEE. CDR3 amino acids: CASSVAGVSYTF. Written as DNA, the CDR3 is TGTGCCAGCAGCGTAGCCGGGGTGAGCTACACCTTC. Looking up the rest from reference TRBV9 and TRBJ1-2 gives the full variable domain: DSGVTQTPKHLITATGQRVTLRCSPRSGDLSVYWYQQSLDQGLQFLIQYYNGEERAKGNILERFSAQQFPDLHSELNLSSLELGDSALYFCASSVAGVSYTFGSGTRLTVV.

CDR3 residues: CASSSAGTGFNEQFF. The CDR3, as DNA: TGCGCCAGCAGCTCCGCCGGGACAGGGTTCAATGAGCAGTTCTTC. The genes are TRBV5-1 and TRBJ2-1; TRBD1 aligns across 9 bases. Germline lookup yields CDR1 SGHRS and CDR2 YFSETQ. The CDR3 runs 15 residues. The V gene end was trimmed by 3 bases and the J gene end by 6 bases; junction bases not matched to a gene: 7.

The genes are TRBV19 and TRBJ1-4; 7 bases are a match to TRBD1. The CDR3 is made up of 16 amino acids. From germline, CDR1 is LNHDA and CDR2 SQIVND (reference sequence). The ends lost 9 bases at V and 5 bases at J; junction bases unmatched: 15. The CDR3: CASIIAPGTENEKLFF. CDR3 in DNA: TGTGCCAGCATCATTGCCCCCGGGACAGAGAATGAAAAACTGTTTTTT. Based on the CDR3 plus reference TRBV19 and TRBJ1-4, the full variable domain is DGGITQSPKYLFRKEGQNVTLSCEQNLNHDAMYWYRQDPGQGLRLIYYSQIVNDFQKGDIAEGYSVSREKKESFPLTVTSAQKNPTAFYLCASIIAPGTENEKLFFGSGTQLSVL.

The V and J genes are TRBV11-2 and TRBJ2-7; D remains unclear. From germline, CDR1 is SGHAT and CDR2 FQNNGV. This CDR3 spans 14 amino acids. Trimming removed 0 bases from V and 1 base from J, with 7 bases in between. CDR3 sequence: CASSLDLGSYEQYF. The CDR3 nucleotides read TGTGCCAGCAGCTTAGATCTTGGGTCCTACGAGCAGTACTTC. Based on the CDR3 plus reference TRBV11-2 and TRBJ2-7, the full variable domain is EAGVAQSPRYKIIEKRQSVAFWCNPISGHATLYWYQQILGQGPKLLIQFQNNGVVDDSQLPKDRFSAERLKGVDSTLKIQPAKLEDSAVYLCASSLDLGSYEQYFGPGTRLTVT.

V and J are TRBV28 and TRBJ2-7; D not certain. The V gene's germline CDR1 is MDHEN and CDR2 SYDVKM. The CDR3 runs to 13 residues. V was clipped by 1 base and J by 5 bases, with 9 bases between them. CDR3 DNA sequence: TGTGCCAGCAGTTTATCTATGGGCGACGAGCAGTACTTC. Translated, it gives CASSLSMGDEQYF.

The J gene is TRBJ2-2, the V gene TRBV7-9, with 13 nucleotides matching TRBD2. The V and J ends lost 4 bases and 7 bases, in that order; junction bases with no gene match: 12. The CDR3 is made up of 18 amino acids. Germline-derived CDR1 and CDR2 are SEHNR and FQNEAQ (reference sequence). The CDR3 protein is CASSSRTSGGRGGGELFF. CDR3 bases: TGTGCCAGCAGCTCCCGGACTAGCGGGGGAAGAGGTGGCGGGGAGCTGTTTTTT.

This chain uses TRBV6-5 with TRBJ1-5; a weak D match, TRBD1 (6 bases). Trimming left V 6 bases short and J 1 base short, with 13 bases between. Germline CDR1 is MNHEY and CDR2 is SVGAGI. The length of the CDR3 is 15 residues. The CDR3 region has the DNA TGTGCCAGCAGCTCCACAGGGTGGAGCAATCAGCCCCAGCATTTT. The encoded protein is CASSSTGWSNQPQHF.

The CDR3 spells CASRPGQGSDYGYTF. DNA of the CDR3: TGTGCCAGCAGGCCCGGACAGGGTTCGGACTATGGCTACACCTTC. The J gene is TRBJ1-2, the V gene TRBV6-6; 8 positions agree with TRBD1. Germline V CDR1 and CDR2: MNHNY, SVGAGI (reference sequence). The CDR3 contains 15 residues. V shed 6 bases, J shed 3 bases, and the junction held 9 bases outside the gene matches.

This chain joins TRBV14 and TRBJ2-5; weak D call: TRBD2 (5 bases). The J call is in doubt because the DNA end fits TRBJ2-7 better. This CDR3 is built from 14 residues. Germline V CDR1 and CDR2: SGHDN, FVKESK. The CDR3: CASSRELGVYEQYF. The CDR3 coding sequence is TGTGCCAGCAGCCGGGAACTAGGTGTCTACGAGCAGTACTTC.

The chain uses TRBV7-6 and TRBJ2-1; possibly TRBD2 for D (6 bases). Germline loops: CDR1 SGHVS, CDR2 FNYEAQ. There are 18 residues in the CDR3. V lost 3 bases to trimming and J lost 0 bases, with 18 bases between them. The CDR3 is CASSFTSSSKSSYNEQFF. The CDR3 DNA is TGTGCCAGCAGCTTTACTAGCTCCTCTAAGAGCTCCTACAATGAGCAGTTCTTC.

On this clone itself: The same CDR3 arises from other DNA sequences in this sample as well. The CDR3 is CASSVGGEQYF. The CDR3 nucleotides read TGTGCCAGCTCTGTAGGCGGCGAGCAGTACTTC. This sequence joins TRBV6-5 and TRBJ2-7; D not certain. Germline CDR1 and CDR2: MNHEY and SVGAGI. V was pared by 8 bases and J by 6 bases, with 11 bases between. There are 11 residues in the CDR3.

The rearrangement links TRBV5-4 to TRBJ2-1, with TRBD2 matching over 12 bases. The V gene's germline CDR1 is SGHNT and CDR2 YYREEE (reference sequence). V gave up 2 bases and J gave up 9 bases; unmatched junction bases: 6. This CDR3 comprises 15 residues. Written as DNA, the CDR3 is TGTGCCAGCAGCTTCACTAGCGGGGGGTTTGGTGAGCAGTTCTTC. Amino acids: CASSFTSGGFGEQFF.

V and J are TRBV9 and TRBJ1-2; 7 bases are shared with TRBD1. CDR1 and CDR2 (germline): SGDLS, YYNGEE. There are 13 residues in the CDR3. With 3 bases clipped from V and 7 bases from J, the junction kept 6 bases outside the gene matches. In DNA, the CDR3 is TGTGCCAGCAGCGCCCAGGGGGGTGGTGGCTACACCTTC. It yields the protein CASSAQGGGGYTF.

The chain combines TRBV5-6 with TRBJ2-7, with 10 bases matching TRBD1. The J segment lost 5 bases and the V segment lost 4 bases, leaving 6 bases of the junction unmatched. CDR3 length: 14 residues. Looked up from germline, CDR1 is SGHDT and CDR2 is YYEEEE. As DNA, the CDR3 is TGTGCCAGCAGCCGCGACAGGGGGCTGGACGAGCAGTACTTC. Its translation is CASSRDRGLDEQYF.

V is TRBV7-9 and J is TRBJ2-3; D unresolved. V lost 2 bases, J lost 0 bases, and 6 bases lay in between. This CDR3 has 14 residues. From germline, CDR1 is SEHNR and CDR2 FQNEAQ (reference sequence). The CDR3, as DNA: TGTGCCAGCAGCTTACCCAGCAGCACAGATACGCAGTATTTT. Protein sequence: CASSLPSSTDTQYF.

The chain uses TRBV6-5 and TRBJ1-1; a weak D match, TRBD1 (6 bases). The CDR3 runs 14 residues. In germline, CDR1 is MNHEY, CDR2 SVGAGI. V was pared by 5 bases and J by 7 bases, with 17 bases between. CDR3 bases: TGTGCCAGCAGTGAAGGGGGACACACCTTTGAAGCTTTCTTT. It codes for CASSEGGHTFEAFF.

The chain employs TRBV6-5 and TRBJ2-3, with a weak D call TRBD2 (6 bases). Between the trimmed V and J ends, which lost 0 bases and 4 bases, there was a span of 8 bases. The CDR3 covers 14 residues. CDR1 is MNHEY, CDR2 SVGAGI, per germline. The CDR3 spells CASSYSGTSDTQYF. The CDR3 bases are TGTGCCAGCAGTTACTCAGGGACTTCAGATACGCAGTATTTT.

The rearrangement links TRBV12-5 to TRBJ1-2; 8 bases fit TRBD1. The CDR3 loop spans 17 amino acids. V was pared by 3 bases and J by 1 base, with 10 bases of the junction left unmatched. The V gene's germline CDR1 is LGHNT and CDR2 FRNRAP. The CDR3 DNA is TGTGCTAGTGGTTTTAGTACAGGGGGTTCCCTTAACTATGGCTACACCTTC. Protein sequence: CASGFSTGGSLNYGYTF.

This chain uses TRBV5-4 with TRBJ1-1, with 9 bases that match TRBD1. Germline CDR1 is SGHNT and CDR2 is YYREEE (reference sequence). V shed 6 bases, J shed 1 base, and the junction held 4 bases outside the gene matches. There are 14 residues in the CDR3. CDR3 bases: TGTGCCAGCACCCCGGGACAGGGGAACACTGAAGCTTTCTTT. This encodes CASTPGQGNTEAFF.

The rearrangement joins TRBV5-6 to TRBJ2-5, with a possible D match to TRBD1 (6 bases). The germline V gene encodes CDR1 SGHDT and CDR2 YYEEEE. Trimming left V 0 bases short and J 2 bases short, with 11 bases between. This CDR3 has 15 residues. The CDR3 DNA reads as TGTGCCAGCAGCTTGGGGACAGCGCTACAAGAGACCCAGTACTTC. Protein sequence: CASSLGTALQETQYF.

The rearrangement links TRBV5-4 to TRBJ2-5, with TRBD2 identical over 8 bases. After removal of 6 bases from V and 2 bases from J, the junction contained 12 bases not matched to a gene. This CDR3 spans 16 amino acids. CDR1 is SGHNT and CDR2 is YYREEE in the germline V gene (reference sequence). CDR3 DNA sequence: TGTGCCAGCACCTCAGGGGCAGCTAGCGGGCAAGAGACCCAGTACTTC. The encoded protein is CASTSGAASGQETQYF.

V gene TRBV27 combines with J gene TRBJ2-7; 8 bases line up with TRBD2. The CDR3 covers 15 residues. Per germline, CDR1 MNHEY and CDR2 SMNVEV (reference sequence). After removal of 5 bases from V and 2 bases from J, the junction contained 8 bases not matched to a gene. CDR3 residues: CASSVGSGGTYEQYF. For the CDR3, the DNA is TGTGCCAGCAGTGTTGGGTCGGGGGGGACCTACGAGCAGTACTTC.

The chain combines TRBV5-1 with TRBJ2-3; D remains ambiguous. The CDR3 contains 14 residues. In germline, CDR1 is SGHRS, CDR2 YFSETQ. Trimming removed 5 bases at V and 0 bases at J, with 10 bases between. CDR3 sequence reads: CASRDGSSTDTQYF. Written as DNA, the CDR3 is TGCGCCAGCAGAGACGGCTCTAGCACAGATACGCAGTATTTT.

In its sample, this clone was seen once. The chain is built from TRBV6-1 and TRBJ1-5; 8 bases fit TRBD1. The CDR3 spans 14 residues. CDR1 and CDR2 (germline): MNHNS, SASEGT. J was trimmed by 5 bases and V by 8 bases; bases with no gene match: 8. Written as DNA, the CDR3 is TGTGCCAGCGGACCTGACAGGGGCCATCAGCCCCAGCATTTT. This sequence encodes CASGPDRGHQPQHF.